The sequence of this T cell receptor (beta chain) was determined in a study of CD8 T cells in ankylosing spondylitis. TCRdb recomputed calls from the 5' RACE reads with MiXCR, one row per CDR3 protein. Of some 200,000 distinct CDR3 sequences detected, about 13% appear once; the ten largest clones hold more than 15%. This clonotype was seen a few times. The CDR3 extends over 16 amino acids. The germline V gene has CDR1 MGHRA and CDR2 YSYEKL. Trimming cost V 3 bases and J 1 base; bases outside gene matches: 5. The sample was blood, either unsorted or a sorted T cell fraction (not recorded which). This chain connects TRBV4-1 to TRBJ2-1; TRBD2 aligns across 8 bases. This TCR was sampled from a male donor with ankylosing spondylitis or in good health (not recorded which). CDR3 DNA sequence: TGCGCCAGCAGCCAGATAGCGGGGTCTTCCTACAATGAGCAGTTCTTC. Protein: CASSQIAGSSYNEQFF.